Below are 23 T cell receptor beta chains sequenced from a single sample in a study of T-cell reconstitution after alpha-beta-depleted transplantation in children. The TCRbeta library was prepared with unique molecular identifiers. MiXCR, run by TCRdb on the PCR reads, gives a single entry per CDR3 protein. The sample lists 800,000 to 1,000,000 distinct CDR3 sequences, roughly 29% occurring once. Sequences were derived from PBMCs, mostly from graft donor cells, sampled 360 days after TCRalphabeta/CD19-depleted stem cell transplant. These receptors were taken from a boy in the first two years of life who had a stem cell transplant for SCID, so the T cells may come from the graft donor.

CDR3 nucleotides: TGTGCCAGCAGCTCCTGGGGGCGAGGGACCGGGGAGCTGTTTTTT. It translates to CASSSWGRGTGELFF. The chain employs TRBV7-8 and TRBJ2-2, with TRBD1 as a possible D gene (6 bases). The CDR3 is made up of 15 amino acids. CDR1 is SGHVS, CDR2 FQNEAQ, per germline. V was cut by 4 bases and J by 5 bases, with 14 bases left in between.

The chain uses TRBV24-1 and TRBJ2-7; 7 positions match TRBD2. Unmatched junction bases numbered 11, after V lost 9 bases and J lost 4 bases. The CDR3 sequence is 14 residues long. From germline, CDR1 is KGHDR and CDR2 SFDVKD. The CDR3 region is CATQDTGGKYEQYF. The DNA of the CDR3 is TGTGCCACCCAAGACACGGGGGGAAAATACGAGCAGTACTTC.

The chain combines TRBV28 with TRBJ2-3, with a weak D call TRBD2 (7 bases). CDR1 is MDHEN and CDR2 is SYDVKM in the germline V gene. V was clipped by 11 bases and J by 2 bases, with 17 bases between them. This CDR3 has 14 amino acids. For the CDR3, the DNA is TGTGCCGGGAGGGGGGGCCTCTCCACAGATACGCAGTATTTT. This codes for CAGRGGLSTDTQYF.

The chain uses TRBV27 and TRBJ1-3; 8 positions agree with TRBD1. Germline assignment: CDR1 MNHEY and CDR2 SMNVEV (reference sequence). This CDR3 has 15 residues. Unmatched junction bases numbered 1, after V lost 3 bases and J lost 0 bases. CDR3 sequence: CASSLTGASGNTIYF. The CDR3 coding sequence is TGTGCCAGCAGTTTGACAGGGGCCTCTGGAAACACCATATATTTT.

This clonotype was seen a few times. The rearrangement joins TRBV7-9 to TRBJ2-3; maybe TRBD2 (5 bases). The CDR3 extends over 17 amino acids. In germline, CDR1 is SEHNR, CDR2 FQNEAQ (reference sequence). Trimming pared 2 bases from V and 0 bases from J, leaving 15 bases between. CDR3 in DNA: TGTGCCAGCAGCTTATTCCTCCCCCGGGGTAGCACAGATACGCAGTATTTT. This codes for CASSLFLPRGSTDTQYF.

This clonotype appeared a single time. The chain joins TRBV7-8 to TRBJ2-7; 7 bases are shared with TRBD2. Losses at the gene ends were 5 bases for V and 5 bases for J; bases not matched to a gene: 9. The CDR3 is 14 amino acids. Germline CDR1 and CDR2: SGHVS and FQNEAQ. The CDR3: CASSHRGVGDEQYF. CDR3 in DNA: TGTGCCAGCAGCCATCGGGGGGTAGGCGACGAGCAGTACTTC.

V is TRBV4-2 and J is TRBJ2-7; 7 positions agree with TRBD2. The germline gives CDR1 LGHNA, CDR2 YNFKEQ. With 0 bases clipped from V and 3 bases from J, the junction kept 8 bases outside the gene matches. The CDR3 totals 16 residues. The CDR3: CASSQDRASGDYEQYF. Written as DNA, the CDR3 is TGTGCCAGCAGCCAAGACCGCGCTAGCGGAGACTACGAGCAGTACTTC.

This clonotype was seen more than once but under ten times. This chain uses TRBV5-1 with TRBJ2-4, with TRBD1 as a possible D gene (6 bases). V was clipped by 0 bases and J by 4 bases, with 11 bases between them. Germline CDR1 reads SGHRS; CDR2 reads YFSETQ. This CDR3 is 15 amino acids long. This CDR3 reads CASSLGQGIKNIQYF. CDR3 coding DNA: TGCGCCAGCAGCTTGGGGCAGGGGATAAAAAACATTCAGTACTTC.

V usage is TRBV6-5 and J usage is TRBJ2-1; D gene uncertain. From germline, CDR1 is MNHEY and CDR2 SVGAGI. The V end lost 4 bases, the J end lost 6 bases, and 13 bases lay between the germline ends. This CDR3 is built from 14 residues. The CDR3 reads CASSFLGPPNEQFF. As DNA, the CDR3 is TGTGCCAGCAGTTTTCTCGGGCCCCCCAATGAGCAGTTCTTC.

This clonotype was counted a few times. The chain carries TRBV11-2 and TRBJ2-5, with 9 positions matching TRBD1. J was trimmed by 5 bases and V by 2 bases; bases with no gene match: 6. This CDR3 comprises 15 residues. Germline lookup yields CDR1 SGHAT and CDR2 FQNNGV. CDR3 nucleotides: TGTGCCAGCAGCTTATACGGACAGGGGAGTGAGACCCAGTACTTC. Its translation: CASSLYGQGSETQYF. The whole variable domain, filled in from reference TRBV11-2 and TRBJ2-5, reads EAGVAQSPRYKIIEKRQSVAFWCNPISGHATLYWYQQILGQGPKLLIQFQNNGVVDDSQLPKDRFSAERLKGVDSTLKIQPAKLEDSAVYLCASSLYGQGSETQYFGPGTRLLVL.

The chain couples TRBV24-1 to TRBJ1-5; D not certain. The V end was cut by 10 bases, the J end by 6 bases, with 15 bases between. Looked up from germline, CDR1 is KGHDR and CDR2 is SFDVKD. The CDR3 runs 13 residues. The CDR3 DNA sequence: TGTGCCACGTCTCCGGACGGTATTCAGCCCCAGCATTTT. This gives the protein CATSPDGIQPQHF.

The chain combines TRBV3-1 with TRBJ1-2; the D gene is possibly TRBD1 (6 bases). Trimming shortened V by 2 bases and J by 5 bases, and 9 bases separated the two germline ends. This CDR3 region has 13 residues. The germline V gene has CDR1 LGHDT and CDR2 YNNKEL (reference sequence). The CDR3 sequence is CASSQSGEYGYTF. The CDR3 coding sequence is TGTGCCAGCAGCCAATCAGGGGAATATGGCTACACCTTC.

CDR3 nucleotide sequence: TGCGCCAGCAGCTCACGAGCGACGGACGAGCAGTACTTC. Amino acids: CASSSRATDEQYF. V usage is TRBV5-1 and J usage is TRBJ2-7; D unclear. The CDR3 totals 13 residues. Trimming shortened V by 3 bases and J by 5 bases, and 12 bases separated the two germline ends. Germline V gene sequence: CDR1 SGHRS, CDR2 YFSETQ.

This rearrangement joins TRBV5-1 to TRBJ2-2; possibly TRBD1 for D (5 bases). This CDR3 spans 12 amino acids. Trimming pared 7 bases from V and 5 bases from J, leaving 9 bases between. The germline CDR1 and CDR2 sequences are SGHRS and YFSETQ. CDR3: CASDSWTGELFF. In DNA form, the CDR3 reads TGCGCCAGCGACAGTTGGACCGGGGAGCTGTTTTTT.

This chain links TRBV29-1 with TRBJ1-1; D unclear. CDR3 length: 10 residues. The V and J ends lost 4 bases and 5 bases respectively, with 5 bases between them. Germline CDR1 SQVTM, CDR2 ANQGSEA. The CDR3 region has the DNA TGCAGCGTTGGGCGGACTGAAGCTTTCTTT. Translating gives CSVGRTEAFF. Full variable domain (remainder filled in from reference TRBV29-1 and TRBJ1-1): SAVISQKPSRDICQRGTSLTIQCQVDSQVTMMFWYRQQPGQSLTLIATANQGSEATYESGFVIDKFPISRPNLTFSTLTVSNMSPEDSSIYLCSVGRTEAFFGQGTRLTVV.

On this clonotype itself: One end of the junction is discordant with germline, which a read error may explain. The CDR3, as DNA: TGTGCCAGCAGCATTGACAGGGGATCCTACAATGAGGAGTTCTTC. Translating gives CASSIDRGSYNEEFF. The genes are TRBV6-1 and TRBJ2-1; 8 bases are a match to TRBD1. From germline, CDR1 is MNHNS and CDR2 SASEGT. This CDR3 is built from 15 residues.

The V and J genes are TRBV5-1 and TRBJ2-7; 12 nucleotides agree with TRBD2. The ends lost 0 bases at V and 0 bases at J; junction bases unmatched: 10. The CDR3 length is 19 residues. Per the germline V gene, CDR1 is SGHRS and CDR2 is YFSETQ. The CDR3 is CASSLAWLAGGPSSYEQYF. CDR3 coding DNA: TGCGCCAGCAGCTTGGCCTGGCTAGCGGGGGGGCCGAGCTCCTACGAGCAGTACTTC.

This clonotype was counted only a few times. V gene TRBV7-6 combines with J gene TRBJ2-5; D may be TRBD1 or TRBD2 (5 bases each). V was pared by 5 bases and J by 5 bases, with 21 bases between. The CDR3 extends over 16 amino acids. CDR1 and CDR2 from the germline V gene are SGHVS and FNYEAQ. The CDR3 protein is CASSPTRGGIGETQYF. DNA of the CDR3: TGTGCCAGCAGCCCTACCCGGGGCGGAATCGGGGAGACCCAGTACTTC.

V and J are TRBV7-9 and TRBJ2-5, with 11 bases aligning to TRBD2. CDR1 and CDR2 (germline): SEHNR, FQNEAQ (reference sequence). The V and J ends lost 4 bases and 2 bases, in that order; junction bases with no gene match: 3. The CDR3 is 15 amino acids. The CDR3 sequence: CASSWGTSGQETQYF. The CDR3 DNA sequence: TGTGCCAGCAGCTGGGGGACTAGCGGACAAGAGACCCAGTACTTC.

This clonotype was recorded many times. This chain links TRBV7-2 with TRBJ2-3; possible D gene TRBD2, 6 bases. The V end lost 3 bases, the J end lost 0 bases, and 10 bases lay between the germline ends. The CDR3 spans 15 residues. Per germline, CDR1 SGHTA and CDR2 FQGNSA. The CDR3 sequence is CASSFTRGSTDTQYF. The CDR3 nucleotides are TGTGCCAGCAGCTTTACGCGGGGAAGCACAGATACGCAGTATTTT.

This chain uses TRBV4-3 with TRBJ2-7; TRBD1 matches 10 bases. Losses at the gene ends were 4 bases for V and 5 bases for J; bases not matched to a gene: 8. The CDR3 extends over 15 amino acids. Germline V gene sequence: CDR1 LGHNA, CDR2 YSLEER. Here the CDR3 reads CASSPAGTGDHEQYF. CDR3 nucleotides: TGCGCCAGCAGCCCCGCAGGGACAGGGGATCACGAGCAGTACTTC.

The chain carries TRBV7-9 and TRBJ1-2, with TRBD1 as a possible D gene (5 bases). V was shortened by 5 bases and J by 8 bases, with 24 bases between the two germline ends. Germline CDR1 and CDR2: SEHNR and FQNEAQ (reference sequence). The length of the CDR3 is 16 residues. The CDR3 loop is CASSPVPGLPWGGYTF. The CDR3 nucleotides read TGTGCCAGCAGCCCAGTCCCGGGACTACCGTGGGGCGGCTACACCTTC.

The chain joins TRBV5-1 to TRBJ2-2, with D perhaps given as TRBD1 or TRBD2 (5 bases each). V was clipped by 2 bases and J by 5 bases, with 13 bases between them. Germline CDR1 and CDR2: SGHRS and YFSETQ. The CDR3 sequence is 15 residues long. CDR3 region: CASSFRGAVTGELFF. CDR3 sequence (DNA): TGCGCCAGCAGCTTTAGAGGGGCGGTTACCGGGGAGCTGTTTTTT.